The 8 T cell receptor beta chains reported below all come from one sample, sequenced in a study of blood T cell repertoires in COVID-19. The table came from immunoSEQ multiplex PCR; TCRdb's copy has only in-frame clones and leaves some out. The table records 150,000 or so clones, around 87% of them present only once. Specimen: peripheral blood. These receptors were collected from a man aged 18 to 29 with COVID-19, enrolled during active disease.

Written as DNA, the CDR3 is TGTGCCAGCAGCCTTGACAGGGGGCCCTACAATGAGCAGTTCTTC. This translates into CASSLDRGPYNEQFF. V usage is TRBV5-4 and J usage is TRBJ2-1; TRBD1 matches 10 bases. Trimming removed 4 bases from V and 2 bases from J; junction bases left unmatched: 3. Germline V gene lookup returns CDR1 SGHNT and CDR2 YYREEE (reference sequence). This CDR3 region has 15 residues. Looking up the rest from reference TRBV5-4 and TRBJ2-1 gives the full variable domain: ETGVTQSPTHLIKTRGQQVTLRCSSQSGHNTVSWYQQALGQGPQFIFQYYREEENGRGNFPPRFSGLQFPNYSSELNVNALELDDSALYLCASSLDRGPYNEQFFGPGTRLTVL.

The chain couples TRBV27 to TRBJ1-5; D perhaps matches TRBD1 (5 bases). Trimming left V 2 bases short and J 11 bases short, with 16 bases between. Germline V gives CDR1 MNHEY, CDR2 SMNVEV (reference sequence). The CDR3 is 14 amino acids. As DNA, the CDR3 is TGTGCCAGCAGTTTAGGGGGGACCCCTGGGGCCCAGCATTTT. Translation gives CASSLGGTPGAQHF.

J is TRBJ2-1 and V is TRBV6-2 or TRBV6-3, with D perhaps TRBD2 (5 bases). The V and J ends lost 4 bases and 3 bases respectively, with 10 bases between them. CDR1 MNHEY and CDR2 SVGEGT come from the germline V gene. This CDR3 region has 14 residues. The CDR3 DNA sequence: TGTGCCAGCAGTTCCGGCGGGCTCTACAATGAGCAGTTCTTC. This translates into CASSSGGLYNEQFF.

The chain combines TRBV7-2 with TRBJ2-4, with 7 bases fitting TRBD1. The CDR3 loop spans 18 amino acids. J lost 0 bases, V lost 2 bases, and 10 bases had no gene match. Germline CDR1 SGHTA, CDR2 FQGNSA. Here the CDR3 reads CASSLTGAALLAKNIQYF. As DNA, the CDR3 is TGTGCCAGCAGCTTAACAGGGGCCGCACTATTAGCCAAAAACATTCAGTACTTC.

The chain recombines TRBV15 with TRBJ2-7; TRBD1 matches 8 bases. The CDR3 covers 13 residues. V trimming: 7 bases; J trimming: 6 bases; junction bases outside the gene matches: 8. Germline V gene lookup returns CDR1 LNHNV and CDR2 YYDKDF (reference sequence). CDR3 residues: CATTSDRGSEQYF. The DNA for the CDR3 is TGTGCCACCACAAGCGACAGGGGAAGCGAGCAGTACTTC.

The CDR3 region is CASSGDRAGETQYF. CDR3 DNA sequence: TGCGCCAGCAGCGGCGACAGGGCGGGAGAGACCCAGTACTTC. The rearrangement uses TRBV5-1 and TRBJ2-5; TRBD1 agrees at 7 bases. Trimming cost V 4 bases and J 4 bases; bases outside gene matches: 7. This CDR3 is 14 amino acids long. Germline lookup yields CDR1 SGHRS and CDR2 YFSETQ.

This rearrangement joins TRBV6-2 or TRBV6-3 to TRBJ2-1; 7 positions match TRBD2. J was trimmed by 0 bases and V by 5 bases; bases with no gene match: 22. The CDR3 length is 21 residues. The germline V gene has CDR1 MNHEY and CDR2 SVGEGT. The CDR3 region is CASSPLVYLAESIGSYNEQFF. CDR3 nucleotide sequence: TGTGCCAGCAGTCCCCTCGTCTATCTAGCGGAGTCGATCGGCTCCTACAATGAGCAGTTCTTC.

This chain joins TRBV5-1 and TRBJ2-7, with 7 bases lining up with TRBD2. V was pared by 3 bases and J by 0 bases, with 9 bases of the junction left unmatched. Germline V gene lookup returns CDR1 SGHRS and CDR2 YFSETQ. The CDR3 totals 16 residues. CDR3 DNA sequence: TGCGCCAGCAGCTCGGTGCCGGGGGGATACTCCTACGAGCAGTACTTC. This translates into CASSSVPGGYSYEQYF.